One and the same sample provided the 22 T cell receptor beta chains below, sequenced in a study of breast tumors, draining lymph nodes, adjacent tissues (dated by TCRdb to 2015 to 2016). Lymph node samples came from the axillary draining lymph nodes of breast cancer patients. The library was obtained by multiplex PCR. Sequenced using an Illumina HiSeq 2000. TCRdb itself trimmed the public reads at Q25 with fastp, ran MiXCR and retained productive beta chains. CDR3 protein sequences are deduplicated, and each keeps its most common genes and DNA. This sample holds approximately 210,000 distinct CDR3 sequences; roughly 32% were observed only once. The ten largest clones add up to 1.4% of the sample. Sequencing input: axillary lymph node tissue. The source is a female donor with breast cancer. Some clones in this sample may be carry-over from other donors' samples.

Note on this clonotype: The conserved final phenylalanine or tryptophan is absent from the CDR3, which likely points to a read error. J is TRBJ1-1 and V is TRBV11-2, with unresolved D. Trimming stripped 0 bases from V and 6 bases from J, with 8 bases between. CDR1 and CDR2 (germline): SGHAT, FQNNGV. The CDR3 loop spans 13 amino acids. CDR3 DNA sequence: TGTGCCAGCAGCTTAGATTGGGTTGCTGAAGCTTTCCTT. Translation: CASSLDWVAEAFL.

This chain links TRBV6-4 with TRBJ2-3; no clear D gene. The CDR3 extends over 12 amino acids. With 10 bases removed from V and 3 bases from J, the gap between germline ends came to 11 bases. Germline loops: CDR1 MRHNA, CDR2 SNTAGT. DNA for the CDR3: TGTGCCAACCCCTTCTCTACAGATACGCAGTATTTT. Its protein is CANPFSTDTQYF.

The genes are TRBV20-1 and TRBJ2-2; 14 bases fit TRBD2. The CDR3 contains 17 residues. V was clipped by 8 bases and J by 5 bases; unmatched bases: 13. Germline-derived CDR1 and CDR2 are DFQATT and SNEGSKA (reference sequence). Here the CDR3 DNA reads TGCAGTACCCATGAGGTGGGACTAGCGGGAGAAACCGGGGAGCTGTTTTTT. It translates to CSTHEVGLAGETGELFF.

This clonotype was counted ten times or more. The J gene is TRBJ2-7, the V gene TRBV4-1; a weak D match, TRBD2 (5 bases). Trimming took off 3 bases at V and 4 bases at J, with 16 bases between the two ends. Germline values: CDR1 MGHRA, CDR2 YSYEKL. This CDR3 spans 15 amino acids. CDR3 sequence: CASSQVAGGYYEQYF. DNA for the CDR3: TGCGCCAGCAGCCAGGTAGCTGGCGGGTATTACGAGCAGTACTTC.

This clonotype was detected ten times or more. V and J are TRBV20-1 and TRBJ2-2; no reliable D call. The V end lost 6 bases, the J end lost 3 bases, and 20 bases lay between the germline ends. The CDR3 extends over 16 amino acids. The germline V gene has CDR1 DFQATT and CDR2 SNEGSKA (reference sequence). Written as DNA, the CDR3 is TGCAGTGCCGCAGAGTGGGCTCTAGAATACACCGGGGAGCTGTTTTTT. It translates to CSAAEWALEYTGELFF.

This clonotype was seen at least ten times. In DNA form, the CDR3 reads TGTGCCAGCAGCTTAGAGATCGCCTACGAGCAGTACTTC. It yields the protein CASSLEIAYEQYF. The rearrangement links TRBV7-2 to TRBJ2-7; D uncertain. Germline values: CDR1 SGHTA, CDR2 FQGNSA. The CDR3 is made up of 13 amino acids. Trimming took 1 base from V and 2 from J, leaving 6 bases between them.

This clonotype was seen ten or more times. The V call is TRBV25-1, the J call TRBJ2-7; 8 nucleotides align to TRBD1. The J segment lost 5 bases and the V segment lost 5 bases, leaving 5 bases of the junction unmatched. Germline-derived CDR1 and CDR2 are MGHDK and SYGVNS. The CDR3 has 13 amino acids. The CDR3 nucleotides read TGTGCCAGCAGTCGACAGGGGTTAAACGAGCAGTACTTC. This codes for CASSRQGLNEQYF.

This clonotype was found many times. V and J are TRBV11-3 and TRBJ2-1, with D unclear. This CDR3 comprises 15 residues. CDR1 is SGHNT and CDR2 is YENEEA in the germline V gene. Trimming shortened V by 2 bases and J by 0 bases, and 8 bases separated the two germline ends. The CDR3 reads CASSLFQNSYNEQFF. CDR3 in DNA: TGTGCCAGCAGCTTATTTCAGAACTCCTACAATGAGCAGTTCTTC.

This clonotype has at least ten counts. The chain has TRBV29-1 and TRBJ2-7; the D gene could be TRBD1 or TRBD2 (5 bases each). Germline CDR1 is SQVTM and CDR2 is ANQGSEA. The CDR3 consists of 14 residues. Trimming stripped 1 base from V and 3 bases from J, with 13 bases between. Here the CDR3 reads CSVEVRGRLYEQYF. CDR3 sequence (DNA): TGCAGCGTTGAAGTTCGGGGACGCCTCTACGAGCAGTACTTC.

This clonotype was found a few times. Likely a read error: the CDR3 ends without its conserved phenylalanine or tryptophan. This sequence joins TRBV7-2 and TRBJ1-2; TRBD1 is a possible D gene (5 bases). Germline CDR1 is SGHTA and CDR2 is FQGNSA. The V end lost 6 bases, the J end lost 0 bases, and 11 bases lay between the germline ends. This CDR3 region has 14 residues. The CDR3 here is CASSPRDPNYGYTH. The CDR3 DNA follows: TGTGCCAGCAGTCCGAGGGACCCTAACTATGGCTACACCCAC.

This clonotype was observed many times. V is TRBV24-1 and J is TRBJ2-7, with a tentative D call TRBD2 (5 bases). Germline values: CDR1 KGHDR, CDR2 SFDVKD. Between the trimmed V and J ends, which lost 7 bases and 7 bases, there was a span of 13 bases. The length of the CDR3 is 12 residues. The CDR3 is CATRDGGGEQYF. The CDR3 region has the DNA TGTGCCACCAGGGACGGAGGCGGGGAGCAGTACTTC.

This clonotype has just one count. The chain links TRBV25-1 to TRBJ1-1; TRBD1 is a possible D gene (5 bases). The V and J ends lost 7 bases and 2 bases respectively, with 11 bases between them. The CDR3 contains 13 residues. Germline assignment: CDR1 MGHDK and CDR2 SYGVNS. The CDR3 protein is CASIDQGNTEAFF. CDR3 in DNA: TGTGCCAGCATAGATCAGGGTAACACTGAAGCTTTCTTT. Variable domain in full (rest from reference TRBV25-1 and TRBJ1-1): EADIYQTPRYLVIGTGKKITLECSQTMGHDKMYWYQQDPGMELHLIHYSYGVNSTEKGDLSSESTVSRIRTEHFPLTLESARPSHTSQYLCASIDQGNTEAFFGQGTRLTVV.

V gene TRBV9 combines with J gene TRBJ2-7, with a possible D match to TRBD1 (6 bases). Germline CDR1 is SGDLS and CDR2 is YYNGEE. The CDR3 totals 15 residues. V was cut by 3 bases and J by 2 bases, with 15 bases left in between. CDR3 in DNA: TGTGCCAGCAGCGCCGCTTGGGACACCACCTACGAGCAGTACTTC. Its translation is CASSAAWDTTYEQYF.

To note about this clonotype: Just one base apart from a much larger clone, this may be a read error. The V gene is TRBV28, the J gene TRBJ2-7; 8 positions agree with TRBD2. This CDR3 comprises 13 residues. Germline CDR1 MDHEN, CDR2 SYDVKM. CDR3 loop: CASSWTSLYGQYF. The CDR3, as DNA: TGTGCCAGCAGTTGGACTAGCCTCTACGGGCAGTACTTC.

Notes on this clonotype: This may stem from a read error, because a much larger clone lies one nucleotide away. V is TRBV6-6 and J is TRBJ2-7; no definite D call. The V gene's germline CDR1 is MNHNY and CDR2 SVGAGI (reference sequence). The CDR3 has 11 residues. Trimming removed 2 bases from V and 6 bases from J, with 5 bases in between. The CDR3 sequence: CASSYTAEQYF. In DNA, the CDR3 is TGTGCCAGCAGTTACACCGCCGAGCAGTACTTC.

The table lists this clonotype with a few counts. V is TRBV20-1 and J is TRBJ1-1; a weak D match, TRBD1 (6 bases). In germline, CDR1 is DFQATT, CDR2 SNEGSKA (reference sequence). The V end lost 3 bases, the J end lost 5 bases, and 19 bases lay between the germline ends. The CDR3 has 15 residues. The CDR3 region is CSARVGTGAGTEAFF. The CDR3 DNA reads TGCAGTGCTAGGGTAGGGACGGGGGCGGGAACTGAAGCTTTCTTT.

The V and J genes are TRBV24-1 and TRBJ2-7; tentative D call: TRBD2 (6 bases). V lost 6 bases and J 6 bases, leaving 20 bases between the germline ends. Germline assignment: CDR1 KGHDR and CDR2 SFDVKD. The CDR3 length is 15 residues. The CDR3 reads CATSYYTSKSSEQYF. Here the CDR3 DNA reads TGTGCCACCAGTTATTATACTAGCAAGAGTAGCGAGCAGTACTTC.

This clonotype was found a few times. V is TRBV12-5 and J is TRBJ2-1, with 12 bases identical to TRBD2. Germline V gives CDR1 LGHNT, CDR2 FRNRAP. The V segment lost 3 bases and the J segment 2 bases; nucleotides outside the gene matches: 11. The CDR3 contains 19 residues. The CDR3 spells CASGFPLAPSGRAYNEQFF. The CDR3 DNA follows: TGTGCTAGTGGTTTCCCTCTCGCCCCTAGCGGGAGGGCCTACAATGAGCAGTTCTTC.

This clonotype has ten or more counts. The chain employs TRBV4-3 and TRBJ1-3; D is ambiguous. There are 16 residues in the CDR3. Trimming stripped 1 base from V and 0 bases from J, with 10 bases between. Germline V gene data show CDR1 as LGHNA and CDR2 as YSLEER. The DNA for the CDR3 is TGCGCCAGCAGCCAAGTGTATTCGGGCTCTGGAAACACCATATATTTT. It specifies CASSQVYSGSGNTIYF.

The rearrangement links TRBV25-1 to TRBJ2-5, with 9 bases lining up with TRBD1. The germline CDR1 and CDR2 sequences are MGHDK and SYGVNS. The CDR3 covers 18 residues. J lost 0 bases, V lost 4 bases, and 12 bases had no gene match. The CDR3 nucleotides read TGTGCCAGCAGTGCAAAAAATAGGGGGACAGGGAACCAAGAGACCCAGTACTTC. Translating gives CASSAKNRGTGNQETQYF.

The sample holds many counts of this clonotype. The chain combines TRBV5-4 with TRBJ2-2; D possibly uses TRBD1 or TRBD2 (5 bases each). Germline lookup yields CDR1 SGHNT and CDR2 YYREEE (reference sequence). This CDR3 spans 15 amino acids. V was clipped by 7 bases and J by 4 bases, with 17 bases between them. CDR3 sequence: CASWGGQGITGELFF. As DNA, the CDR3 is TGTGCCAGCTGGGGCGGGCAGGGCATCACCGGGGAGCTGTTTTTT.

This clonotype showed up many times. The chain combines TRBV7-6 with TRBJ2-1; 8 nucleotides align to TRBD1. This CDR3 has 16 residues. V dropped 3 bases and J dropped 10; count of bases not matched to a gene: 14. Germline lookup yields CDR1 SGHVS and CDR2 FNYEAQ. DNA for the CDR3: TGTGCCAGCAGCTTCTGGACAGGGTCTGGGGCGGGGGAGCAGTTCTTC. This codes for CASSFWTGSGAGEQFF.